These T cell receptor beta chains were read from a single sample in a study of T-cell reconstitution after alpha-beta-depleted transplantation in children. TCRdb called the PCR reads again in MiXCR, with one record for every CDR3 protein. The data show almost 500,000 distinct CDR3 sequences, around 13% seen once. Source: PBMCs from the stem cell graft donor, taken from the stem cell graft. Receptors were obtained from a human donor who donated a stem cell graft to a child with combined immunodeficiency. Both conserved end residues are part of each CDR3. The D gene is left open where the match is weak. Not every row has a clone size; where given, it reads once, few, many or a size class.

d_call | j_call | cdr3_length | clone_size | v_call | cdr3_aa | cdr3_nt
TRBD1 | TRBJ1-5 | 15 | few | TRBV12-3/TRBV12-4 | CASSLGGTGDQPQHF | TGTGCCAGCAGTTTAGGGGGGACAGGGGATCAGCCCCAGCATTTT
TRBD1 | TRBJ2-2 | 15 | few | TRBV11-2 | CASSIGTVDTGELFF | TGTGCCAGCAGCATAGGGACAGTGGACACCGGGGAGCTGTTTTTT
. | TRBJ2-3 | 15 | many | TRBV5-1 | CASSSPTYLGDTQYF | TGCGCCAGCAGCTCGCCTACTTATCTTGGCGATACGCAGTATTTT
. | TRBJ1-1 | 13 | few | TRBV12-3/TRBV12-4 | CASILSEAGVAFF | TGTGCCAGCATCCTATCCGAGGCAGGGGTGGCTTTCTTT
TRBD2 | TRBJ2-5 | 15 | . | TRBV5-1 | CASSSTGTSEETQYF | TGCGCCAGCAGCTCCACCGGGACTAGCGAAGAGACCCAGTACTTC
TRBD1 | TRBJ2-2 | 18 | many | TRBV11-2 | CASSLGGTGGLNTGELFF | TGTGCCAGCAGCTTAGGGGGGACAGGGGGCCTGAACACCGGGGAGCTGTTTTTT
. | TRBJ1-4 | 13 | few | TRBV21-1 | CASSKWGGEKLFF | TGTGCCAGCAGCAAATGGGGGGGTGAAAAACTGTTTTTT
. | TRBJ1-1 | 15 | few | TRBV3-1 | CASSPFGRGNTEAFF | TGTGCCAGCAGCCCCTTTGGCAGGGGGAACACTGAAGCTTTCTTT
TRBD1 | TRBJ2-7 | 11 | few | TRBV12-3/TRBV12-4 | CATRTGHEQYF | TGTGCAACCCGGACAGGTCACGAGCAGTACTTC
TRBD1 | TRBJ2-1 | 17 | few | TRBV5-1 | CASSTLTGTGDYNEQFF | TGCGCCAGCAGCACCCTTACCGGGACAGGGGACTACAATGAGCAGTTCTTC
TRBD1 | TRBJ2-7 | 14 | few | TRBV3-1 | CASNLGQGTYEQYF | TGTGCCAGCAACTTAGGACAGGGAACCTACGAGCAGTACTTC
. | TRBJ2-7 | 14 | many | TRBV12-3/TRBV12-4 | CASASYFWWNEQYF | TGTGCCAGCGCGTCTTATTTCTGGTGGAACGAGCAGTACTTC
TRBD1 | TRBJ2-7 | 17 | . | TRBV10-3 | CAISEPPGQGGSYEQYF | TGTGCCATCAGTGAGCCACCGGGACAGGGTGGATCCTACGAGCAGTACTTC
. | TRBJ2-7 | 18 | . | TRBV11-2 | CASSPREVGVAETYEQYF | TGTGCCAGCAGCCCAAGGGAAGTAGGAGTAGCGGAGACCTACGAGCAGTACTTC
. | TRBJ2-7 | 14 | few | TRBV12-3/TRBV12-4 | CASSLAGTSHEQYF | TGTGCCAGCAGTCTCGCCGGGACGTCACACGAGCAGTACTTC
TRBD2 | TRBJ2-3 | 18 | . | TRBV3-1 | CASSHSTSGRPKSDTQYF | TGTGCCAGCAGCCACTCGACTAGCGGGAGACCCAAGTCGGATACGCAGTATTTT
. | TRBJ2-2 | 15 | . | TRBV7-2 | CASTDYRADTGELFF | TGTGCCAGCACCGACTACAGGGCGGACACCGGGGAGCTGTTTTTT
. | TRBJ2-3 | 16 | few | TRBV7-6 | CASSSAWAGPTDTQYF | TGTGCCAGCAGCTCGGCATGGGCGGGGCCGACAGATACGCAGTATTTT
. | TRBJ2-7 | 14 | many | TRBV12-3/TRBV12-4 | CASSPRRGAYEQYF | TGTGCCAGCAGTCCCCGCCGGGGGGCGTACGAGCAGTACTTC
TRBD2 | TRBJ2-1 | 15 | . | TRBV5-1 | CASSIGTSGRGEQFF | TGCGCCAGCAGCATAGGGACTAGCGGGAGGGGCGAGCAGTTCTTC
. | TRBJ2-7 | 14 | many | TRBV5-6 | CASSATGTSYEQYF | TGTGCCAGCAGCGCGACAGGCACATCCTACGAGCAGTACTTC
. | TRBJ2-3 | 12 | many | TRBV29-1 | CSVVLPRKTQYF | TGCAGCGTTGTCCTTCCCCGAAAAACGCAGTATTTT
. | TRBJ2-2 | 14 | few | TRBV7-3 | CASSSRGDTGELFF | TGTGCCAGCAGCTCCAGGGGGGACACCGGGGAGCTGTTTTTT
. | TRBJ1-5 | 12 | . | TRBV6-6 | CASSYSGDHQHF | TGTGCCAGCAGTTACTCAGGGGATCACCAGCATTTT
. | TRBJ2-5 | 16 | many | TRBV11-2 | CASSLDRGNQQETQYF | TGTGCCAGCAGCTTAGATCGAGGCAACCAACAAGAGACCCAGTACTTC
TRBD2 | TRBJ2-3 | 15 | many | TRBV7-2 | CASSLQTSGTDTQYF | TGTGCCAGCAGCTTACAGACTAGCGGCACAGATACGCAGTATTTT